The 13 T cell receptor beta chains reported below all come from one sample, sequenced in a study of siplizumab effects on memory and regulatory T cells. Some clones are missing from TCRdb's copy, which holds only in-frame ones; the method was immunoSEQ multiplex PCR. The sample lists just under 85,000 clones, roughly 86% occurring once. Material: Tregs sorted from blood. The receptors come from a human donor in good health.

CDR3 sequence reads: CASSYSSFSNTEAFF. The DNA for the CDR3 is TGTGCCAGCAGTTACTCTTCCTTCTCGAACACTGAAGCTTTCTTT. The J gene is TRBJ1-1, the V gene TRBV6-6; D gene unclear. The CDR3 has 15 amino acids. CDR1 and CDR2 from the germline V gene are MNHNY and SVGAGI (reference sequence). The V end lost 0 bases, the J end lost 1 base, and 9 bases lay between the germline ends.

V gene TRBV30 combines with J gene TRBJ1-6; D is ambiguous. The germline CDR1 and CDR2 sequences are GTSNPN and SVGIG (reference sequence). V lost 5 bases and J lost 5, with 7 bases in between. The CDR3 extends over 12 amino acids. The CDR3 DNA sequence: TGTGCCTGGCTCAGTAATAATTCACCCCTCCACTTT. It codes for CAWLSNNSPLHF.

The V call is TRBV9, the J call TRBJ1-2; D is uncertain. The germline CDR1 and CDR2 sequences are SGDLS and YYNGEE. This CDR3 region has 11 residues. The V gene lost 1 base and the J gene lost 8 bases, with 6 bases spanning the gap. The CDR3 region is CASSVNEGYTF. The CDR3 bases are TGTGCCAGCAGCGTAAATGAGGGCTACACCTTC. Variable domain in full (rest from reference TRBV9 and TRBJ1-2): DSGVTQTPKHLITATGQRVTLRCSPRSGDLSVYWYQQSLDQGLQFLIQYYNGEERAKGNILERFSAQQFPDLHSELNLSSLELGDSALYFCASSVNEGYTFGSGTRLTVV.

The count of this clone is one. J is TRBJ2-4 and V is TRBV5-1, with a weak D call TRBD2 (6 bases). Germline CDR1 reads SGHRS; CDR2 reads YFSETQ. V lost 3 bases and J 3 bases, leaving 16 bases between the germline ends. The CDR3 spans 16 residues. This chain's CDR3 is CASSWGDGRVKNIQYF. The CDR3 coding sequence is TGCGCCAGCAGCTGGGGGGATGGCAGAGTCAAAAACATTCAGTACTTC.

This clone was counted at least ten times. The chain has TRBV30 and TRBJ1-2; D is uncertain. V lost 1 base and J lost 4, with 4 bases in between. CDR1 is GTSNPN and CDR2 is SVGIG in the germline V gene (reference sequence). The CDR3 is made up of 11 amino acids. CDR3 in DNA: TGTGCCTGGAGTGAGAGCTATGGCTACACCTTC. Translated, it gives CAWSESYGYTF.

This chain links TRBV5-4 with TRBJ2-2, with TRBD2 matching 10 bases. The CDR3 length is 16 residues. CDR1 is SGHNT, CDR2 YYREEE, per germline (reference sequence). J was trimmed by 0 bases and V by 7 bases; bases with no gene match: 6. The CDR3 region has the DNA TGTGCCAGCGGAAGCGGGGGGGCTTCGAACACCGGGGAGCTGTTTTTT. Amino acids: CASGSGGASNTGELFF.

The chain couples TRBV7-9 to TRBJ1-6, with TRBD1 identical over 7 bases. Trimming cost V 5 bases and J 15 bases; bases outside gene matches: 22. Germline assignment: CDR1 SEHNR and CDR2 FQNEAQ (reference sequence). CDR3 length: 17 amino acids. This CDR3 is CASSPIMADGTASSLHF. The DNA of the CDR3 is TGTGCCAGCAGCCCAATTATGGCGGACGGGACAGCCTCGAGCCTCCACTTT.

The chain links TRBV25-1 to TRBJ2-5, with TRBD1 matching 11 bases. CDR3 length: 18 amino acids. V lost 6 bases, J lost 9 bases, and 21 bases stayed unmatched. Germline CDR1 MGHDK, CDR2 SYGVNS. The CDR3 nucleotides read TGTGCCAGCAGACGGACAGGGGGCGCCCCGGGTGCGGAGGCACCCCAGTACTTC. Translated: CASRRTGGAPGAEAPQYF.

The chain uses TRBV20-1 and TRBJ2-5; D may be TRBD2 (5 bases). Germline CDR1 DFQATT, CDR2 SNEGSKA (reference sequence). Trimming shortened V by 6 bases and J by 3 bases, and 5 bases separated the two germline ends. CDR3 length: 10 amino acids. CDR3 residues: CSAGEETQYF. Written as DNA, the CDR3 is TGCAGTGCCGGGGAAGAGACCCAGTACTTC.

J is TRBJ2-7 and V is TRBV6-5, with a possible D match to TRBD1 (6 bases). The CDR3 extends over 15 amino acids. With 2 bases removed from V and 7 bases from J, the gap between germline ends came to 18 bases. Germline CDR1 MNHEY, CDR2 SVGAGI. In DNA, the CDR3 is TGTGCCAGCAGTTACATCGCCAGGGGACCTGATGAGCAGTACTTC. Its translation: CASSYIARGPDEQYF.

V and J are TRBV6-1 and TRBJ2-1; D might be TRBD2 (6 bases). This CDR3 is built from 14 residues. The V gene's germline CDR1 is MNHNS and CDR2 SASEGT. Between the trimmed V and J ends, which lost 3 bases and 9 bases, there was a span of 15 bases. This CDR3 reads CASSELNRDSEQFF. The CDR3 bases are TGTGCCAGCAGTGAGTTAAACCGGGACTCTGAGCAGTTCTTC.

The chain combines TRBV28 with TRBJ2-5, with 9 bases identical to TRBD2. The DNA end lines up better with TRBJ2-7; the J call may be wrong. There are 15 residues in the CDR3. Germline V CDR1 and CDR2: MDHEN, SYDVKM. The CDR3 here is CASSSPASGAPEQYF. In DNA, the CDR3 is TGTGCCAGCAGTTCCCCGGCTAGCGGGGCCCCCGAGCAGTACTTC.

With respect to this clone: The same CDR3 also results from other DNA sequences found in this sample. The J gene is TRBJ2-5, the V gene TRBV5-4; D is uncertain. The CDR3 totals 12 residues. From germline, CDR1 is SGHNT and CDR2 YYREEE (reference sequence). V shed 0 bases and J shed 5 bases, with 5 bases lying between them. The CDR3 DNA reads TGTGCCAGCAGCTTGGCTCAGGAGACCCAGTACTTC. Amino acid sequence: CASSLAQETQYF.